The 29 T cell receptor beta chains reported below all come from one sample, sequenced in a study of shared clonotypes between healthy human individuals. Clones were read by immunoSEQ multiplex PCR, and TCRdb kept only the in-frame ones, dropping some. The sample comprises more than 1.2 million clones, about 98.5% of which are singletons, and approximately 0.4% rests with the top ten. Sequenced input: naive CD4+ T cells sorted from blood. The subset denotes: CD45RA+ positively selected. All receptors derive from a man aged 25 to 40 in good health.

This clone was seen once. This rearrangement joins TRBV19 to TRBJ2-1; D possibly corresponds to TRBD2 (5 bases). The CDR3 totals 16 residues. Germline assignment: CDR1 LNHDA and CDR2 SQIVND (reference sequence). Trimming pared 6 bases from V and 5 bases from J, leaving 20 bases between. This chain's CDR3 is CASSFHTGIFNNEQFF. The CDR3 DNA reads as TGTGCCAGTAGCTTTCATACCGGGATCTTCAACAATGAGCAGTTCTTC. Using reference TRBV19 and TRBJ2-1 for the parts outside the CDR3, the full variable domain is DGGITQSPKYLFRKEGQNVTLSCEQNLNHDAMYWYRQDPGQGLRLIYYSQIVNDFQKGDIAEGYSVSREKKESFPLTVTSAQKNPTAFYLCASSFHTGIFNNEQFFGPGTRLTVL.

The CDR3 loop reads CASRSYRVANYGYTF. In DNA form, the CDR3 reads TGTGCCAGCAGATCCTACAGGGTGGCTAACTATGGCTACACCTTC. The rearrangement links TRBV21-1 to TRBJ1-2; TRBD1, the D gene given by the table, was not confirmed from the DNA. TRBV21-1 is marked as a pseudogene. This CDR3 has 15 residues.

For this clone: Other nucleotide sequences from this sample produce the same CDR3. The J gene is TRBJ1-5, the V gene TRBV6-5; possibly TRBD1 for D (5 bases). From germline, CDR1 is MNHEY and CDR2 SVGAGI. There are 13 residues in the CDR3. V lost 6 bases to trimming and J lost 3 bases, with 9 bases between them. The CDR3 sequence is CASRQGLNQPQHF. The CDR3 DNA follows: TGTGCCAGCAGGCAGGGACTCAATCAGCCCCAGCATTTT.

This clone was observed a single time. The chain carries TRBV25-1 and TRBJ1-1; 9 bases line up with TRBD1. This CDR3 spans 15 amino acids. Germline CDR1 and CDR2: MGHDK and SYGVNS. The V gene end was trimmed by 4 bases and the J gene end by 1 base; junction bases not matched to a gene: 4. CDR3 protein: CASSARTGANTEAFF. CDR3 coding DNA: TGTGCCAGCAGTGCCCGGACAGGGGCGAACACTGAAGCTTTCTTT.

The chain couples TRBV6-5 to TRBJ1-2; TRBD1 matches at 7 bases. CDR3 length equals 15 residues. Unmatched junction bases numbered 4, after V lost 0 bases and J lost 3 bases. Looked up from germline, CDR1 is MNHEY and CDR2 is SVGAGI. CDR3 nucleotides: TGTGCCAGCAGTTACTCCGACAGGGAGTACTATGGCTACACCTTC. Its translation is CASSYSDREYYGYTF.

V gene TRBV10-3 combines with J gene TRBJ2-2, with D possibly TRBD2 on 6 matching bases. The CDR3 runs to 13 residues. Germline CDR1 is ENHRY and CDR2 is SYGVKD. V was cut by 2 bases and J by 6 bases, with 7 bases left in between. The CDR3 loop reads CAISEREPGELFF. In DNA, the CDR3 is TGTGCCATCAGTGAGCGGGAGCCCGGGGAGCTGTTTTTT.

This sequence joins TRBV14 and TRBJ2-5, with D tentatively TRBD2 (6 bases). This CDR3 region has 14 residues. Germline V lookup: CDR1 SGHDN, CDR2 FVKESK. The V end was cut by 2 bases, the J end by 7 bases, with 14 bases between. The CDR3 DNA reads TGTGCCAGCAGCCAACTACCCGGGACTGGGACCCAGTACTTC. Translating it yields CASSQLPGTGTQYF.

The V gene is TRBV27, the J gene TRBJ2-5; 8 bases agree with TRBD1. With V trimmed by 5 bases and J by 7 bases, 12 bases remained unmatched. The V gene's germline CDR1 is MNHEY and CDR2 SMNVEV (reference sequence). CDR3 length: 15 residues. The CDR3 region is CASSPRTTGVGTQYF. The CDR3 DNA is TGTGCCAGCAGTCCACGCACGACAGGGGTTGGGACCCAGTACTTC.

The chain recombines TRBV5-8 with TRBJ1-1; TRBD1 agrees at 10 bases. V shed 5 bases and J 3 bases; nucleotides not matched to a gene: 10. CDR1 SGHTS and CDR2 YDEGEE come from the germline V gene. The CDR3 has 16 amino acids. This CDR3 is CASRQSWTGGYTEAFF. DNA of the CDR3: TGTGCCAGCAGACAGTCCTGGACAGGGGGTTACACTGAAGCTTTCTTT.

CDR3 protein: CASNLRGVDYGYTF. The CDR3 nucleotides read TGTGCCAGTAACCTTCGGGGAGTGGACTATGGCTACACCTTC. The V call is TRBV19, the J call TRBJ1-2; D gene unclear. V was cut by 7 bases and J by 3 bases, with 15 bases left in between. Germline V lookup: CDR1 LNHDA, CDR2 SQIVND (reference sequence). The CDR3 spans 14 residues.

The chain combines TRBV2 with TRBJ2-3, with 9 bases that match TRBD2. The germline V gene has CDR1 SNHLY and CDR2 FYNNEI. CDR3 length: 16 residues. V shed 6 bases, J shed 4 bases, and the junction held 11 bases outside the gene matches. The CDR3 sequence is CASRELAGGPSDTQYF. In DNA, the CDR3 is TGTGCCAGCAGAGAATTGGCGGGAGGGCCCTCAGATACGCAGTATTTT. The whole variable domain, filled in from reference TRBV2 and TRBJ2-3, reads EPEVTQTPSHQVTQMGQEVILRCVPISNHLYFYWYRQILGQKVEFLVSFYNNEISEKSEIFDDQFSVERPDGSNFTLKIRSTKLEDSAMYFCASRELAGGPSDTQYFGPGTRLTVL.

The chain recombines TRBV28 with TRBJ1-1; 7 nucleotides match TRBD1. With 5 bases clipped from V and 8 bases from J, the junction kept 8 bases outside the gene matches. The V gene's germline CDR1 is MDHEN and CDR2 SYDVKM. The length of the CDR3 is 13 residues. The CDR3 loop is CASSVPDRVEAFF. In nucleotides, the CDR3 is TGTGCCAGCAGTGTCCCCGACAGGGTAGAAGCTTTCTTT.

The chain couples TRBV7-9 to TRBJ2-1; TRBD2 might be the D (6 bases). The V and J ends lost 0 bases and 7 bases respectively, with 7 bases between them. This CDR3 is built from 13 residues. Germline CDR1 SEHNR, CDR2 FQNEAQ (reference sequence). The CDR3 DNA sequence: TGTGCCAGCAGCTTAGCGGAGGGTAATGAGCAGTTCTTC. Amino acids: CASSLAEGNEQFF.

The genes are TRBV7-9 and TRBJ2-5; D is ambiguous. V lost 5 bases to trimming and J lost 4 bases, with 14 bases between them. CDR1 is SEHNR, CDR2 FQNEAQ, per germline (reference sequence). This CDR3 is built from 14 residues. The CDR3 is CASSRATLGETQYF. The CDR3, as DNA: TGTGCCAGCAGCAGGGCGACCCTGGGAGAGACCCAGTACTTC.

CDR3 DNA sequence: TGTGCCAGCAGCCCGGACCGCACAGATACGCAGTATTTT. Protein product: CASSPDRTDTQYF. This chain links TRBV6-1 with TRBJ2-3; D remains unclear. Germline CDR1 is MNHNS and CDR2 is SASEGT. The germline V and J ends were trimmed by 6 bases and 1 base, with 8 bases remaining between them. The CDR3 spans 13 residues.

This rearrangement joins TRBV18 to TRBJ2-1; possibly TRBD2 for D (5 bases). The V and J ends lost 2 bases and 12 bases respectively, with 17 bases between them. The CDR3 loop spans 14 amino acids. Germline V lookup: CDR1 KGHSH, CDR2 LQKENI. CDR3 nucleotides: TGTGCCAGCTCACCATCGGACTTTTCTGGGTTGCAGTTCTTC. Protein: CASSPSDFSGLQFF.

The genes are TRBV5-6 and TRBJ2-7; D gene ambiguous. CDR3 length equals 15 residues. V lost 5 bases and J 6 bases, leaving 21 bases between the germline ends. Germline V CDR1 and CDR2: SGHDT, YYEEEE. The CDR3 reads CASSLPLSFRGEQYF. The CDR3 DNA reads as TGTGCCAGCAGTTTACCCCTTTCTTTCCGTGGCGAGCAGTACTTC. Based on the CDR3 plus reference TRBV5-6 and TRBJ2-7, the full variable domain is DAGVTQSPTHLIKTRGQQVTLRCSPKSGHDTVSWYQQALGQGPQFIFQYYEEEERQRGNFPDRFSGHQFPNYSSELNVNALLLGDSALYLCASSLPLSFRGEQYFGPGTRLTVT.

The V call is TRBV4-1, the J call TRBJ2-3, with TRBD1 matching 7 bases. The CDR3 totals 17 residues. Germline CDR1 MGHRA, CDR2 YSYEKL. V lost 1 base to trimming and J lost 0 bases; unmatched junction nucleotides: 7. In DNA form, the CDR3 reads TGCGCCAGCAGCCAAGTCCCTGGGACAGTTAGCACAGATACGCAGTATTTT. Protein sequence: CASSQVPGTVSTDTQYF.

The chain has TRBV5-1 and TRBJ1-1; 8 bases fit TRBD1. Germline CDR1 is SGHRS and CDR2 is YFSETQ. V gave up 3 bases and J gave up 1 base; unmatched junction bases: 8. The CDR3 runs to 16 residues. CDR3: CASSSTTGGQNTEAFF. The CDR3 bases are TGCGCCAGCAGCTCCACCACAGGGGGGCAGAACACTGAAGCTTTCTTT.

V is TRBV18 and J is TRBJ2-3, with D possibly matching TRBD2 (5 bases). Trimming removed 1 base at V and 7 bases at J, with 24 bases between. The CDR3 is 18 amino acids. The germline CDR1 and CDR2 sequences are KGHSH and LQKENI. The chain's CDR3 is CASSPLDSLGSQGNTQYF. The CDR3 DNA reads TGTGCCAGCTCACCACTGGACTCATTGGGGTCTCAAGGGAATACGCAGTATTTT.

CDR3 sequence reads: CASSLVDFVTGGVEQFF. Written as DNA, the CDR3 is TGTGCCAGCAGCTTAGTAGATTTCGTAACAGGGGGCGTTGAGCAGTTCTTC. V usage is TRBV7-2 and J usage is TRBJ2-1, with 9 positions matching TRBD1. Unmatched junction bases numbered 13, after V lost 1 base and J lost 9 bases. The CDR3 is 17 residues long. CDR1 and CDR2 from the germline V gene are SGHTA and FQGNSA. Using reference TRBV7-2 and TRBJ2-1 for the parts outside the CDR3, the full variable domain is GAGVSQSPSNKVTEKGKDVELRCDPISGHTALYWYRQSLGQGLEFLIYFQGNSAPDKSGLPSDRFSAERTGGSVSTLTIQRTQQEDSAVYLCASSLVDFVTGGVEQFFGPGTRLTVL.

This chain uses TRBV18 with TRBJ1-1, with D maybe TRBD1 (5 bases). The V gene lost 3 bases and the J gene lost 14 bases, with 16 bases spanning the gap. The CDR3 runs to 12 residues. In germline, CDR1 is KGHSH, CDR2 LQKENI. The CDR3 region is CASSPAGTTTFF. The CDR3 nucleotides read TGTGCCAGCTCACCGGCGGGGACCACGACATTCTTT.

This chain links TRBV12-2 with TRBJ2-2; no DNA check was done on the table's D call, TRBD1. TRBV12-2 is listed as a pseudogene. The CDR3 is 16 amino acids. The DNA for the CDR3 is TGTGCAAGTCGCTTAGGCCCAGGGCCGGATTACGGGGAGCTGTTTTTT. Translation: CASRLGPGPDYGELFF.

The chain couples TRBV11-3 to TRBJ2-1; the match to TRBD2 covers 8 bases. This CDR3 contains 15 residues. Germline-derived CDR1 and CDR2 are SGHNT and YENEEA. V trimming: 3 bases; J trimming: 3 bases; junction bases outside the gene matches: 4. CDR3 DNA: TGTGCCAGCAGCTTCGGAAGCGGGAGCTACAATGAGCAGTTCTTC. Translating gives CASSFGSGSYNEQFF.

The chain uses TRBV4-2 and TRBJ2-1, with unresolved D. CDR1 is LGHNA, CDR2 YNFKEQ, per germline. The CDR3 runs to 14 residues. V was shortened by 0 bases and J by 9 bases, with 12 bases between the two germline ends. As DNA, the CDR3 is TGTGCCAGCAGCCAAGATTCCCACGCAGGTGAGCAGTTCTTC. This encodes CASSQDSHAGEQFF.

Only one count was recorded for this clone. The rearrangement links TRBV6-6 to TRBJ2-2, with D perhaps matching TRBD2 (6 bases). The CDR3 loop spans 14 amino acids. The germline CDR1 and CDR2 sequences are MNHNY and SVGAGI (reference sequence). The V end was cut by 7 bases, the J end by 3 bases, with 12 bases between. CDR3: CASNRGLDTGELFF. The CDR3, as DNA: TGTGCCAGCAACCGGGGGTTGGACACCGGGGAGCTGTTTTTT.

This sequence joins TRBV6-4 and TRBJ2-7, with 7 bases lining up with TRBD1. V lost 8 bases to trimming and J lost 4 bases; unmatched junction nucleotides: 11. This CDR3 has 14 residues. Germline lookup yields CDR1 MRHNA and CDR2 SNTAGT. The CDR3 nucleotides read TGTGCCAGCCGAAAATGGGACAGACTATACGAGCAGTACTTC. This sequence encodes CASRKWDRLYEQYF.

As regards this clone: This sample also contains other DNA sequences that code for the same CDR3. The V gene is TRBV7-2, the J gene TRBJ1-1; D perhaps matches TRBD1 (5 bases). Germline V gene data show CDR1 as SGHTA and CDR2 as FQGNSA. With 5 bases removed from V and 4 bases from J, the gap between germline ends came to 11 bases. The CDR3 totals 13 residues. Written as DNA, the CDR3 is TGTGCCAGCAGCCAAGACAGAGTCACTGAAGCTTTCTTT. This codes for CASSQDRVTEAFF.

This clone was seen more than once but under ten times. J is TRBJ2-7 and V is TRBV27; 7 bases are a match to TRBD2. V was pared by 0 bases and J by 6 bases, with 5 bases of the junction left unmatched. Germline V gives CDR1 MNHEY, CDR2 SMNVEV (reference sequence). The CDR3 runs to 14 residues. The CDR3 reads CASSLSAGVAEQYF. The DNA for the CDR3 is TGTGCCAGCAGTTTATCGGCGGGAGTGGCCGAGCAGTACTTC.